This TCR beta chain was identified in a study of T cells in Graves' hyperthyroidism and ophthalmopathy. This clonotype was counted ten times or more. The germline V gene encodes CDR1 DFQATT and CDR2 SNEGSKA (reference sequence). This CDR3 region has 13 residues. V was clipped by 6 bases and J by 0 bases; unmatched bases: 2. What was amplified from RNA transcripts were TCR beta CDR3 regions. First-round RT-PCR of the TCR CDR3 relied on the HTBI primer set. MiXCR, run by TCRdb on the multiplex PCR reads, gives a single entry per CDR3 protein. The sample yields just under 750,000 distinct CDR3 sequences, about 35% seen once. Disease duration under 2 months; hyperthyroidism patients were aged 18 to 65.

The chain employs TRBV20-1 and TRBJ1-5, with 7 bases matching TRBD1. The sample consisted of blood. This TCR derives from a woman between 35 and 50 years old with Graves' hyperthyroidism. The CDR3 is CSAQGDSNQPQHF. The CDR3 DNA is TGCAGTGCCCAGGGGGATAGCAATCAGCCCCAGCATTTT.